This record looks at one T cell receptor (beta chain) sequence and its context. The V and J ends lost 4 bases and 2 bases respectively, with 15 bases between them. CDR1 is SGHTA, CDR2 FQGNSA, per germline. The CDR3 totals 15 residues. This entry comes from a study of neoadjuvant anti-PD-1 for oral cavity cancer. Six replicates per PBMC sample, mostly from roughly 0.45 ug of genomic DNA. The data were produced by immunoSEQ multiplex PCR, yet TCRdb's version contains in-frame clones alone and is incomplete. Of under 85,000 clones detected, roughly 80% appear once; the ten largest clones hold over 2.5%. The V and J genes are TRBV7-2 and TRBJ2-7, with TRBD2 as a possible D gene (5 bases). The sample here was PBMCs, taken before nivolumab (anti-PD-1) treatment. The sequence was obtained from a person aged 35-80 years with oral cavity squamous cell carcinoma. The CDR3 nucleotides are TGTGCCAGCAGCTCAATAGCGTTTACGGCCTACGAGCAGTACTTC. Translation gives CASSSIAFTAYEQYF.